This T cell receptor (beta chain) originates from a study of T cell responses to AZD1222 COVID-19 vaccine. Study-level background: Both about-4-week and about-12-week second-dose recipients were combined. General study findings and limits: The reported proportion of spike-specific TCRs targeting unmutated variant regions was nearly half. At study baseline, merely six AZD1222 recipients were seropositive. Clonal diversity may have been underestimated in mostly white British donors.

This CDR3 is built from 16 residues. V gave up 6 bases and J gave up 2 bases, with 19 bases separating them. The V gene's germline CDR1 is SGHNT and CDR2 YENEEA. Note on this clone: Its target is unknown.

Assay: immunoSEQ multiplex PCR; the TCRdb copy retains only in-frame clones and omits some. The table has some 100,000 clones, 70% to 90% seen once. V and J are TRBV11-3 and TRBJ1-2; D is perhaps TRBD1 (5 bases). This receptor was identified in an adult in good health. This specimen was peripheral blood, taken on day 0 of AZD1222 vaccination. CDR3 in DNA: TGTGCCAGCAGTCAATTGGCGGGGCCTATCAACTATGGCTACACCTTC. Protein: CASSQLAGPINYGYTF.